A selection of T cell receptor beta chains follows, all from one sample in a study of blood T cell repertoires in COVID-19. Data came from immunoSEQ multiplex PCR; TCRdb stores just in-frame clones and leaves some out. This table holds approximately 54,000 clones, roughly 79% found once. The sample consisted of peripheral blood. The source is a woman between 55 and 75 years old with acute or convalescent COVID-19. The CDR3 runs from the conserved cysteine through the conserved F or W. Each record gives: V gene, J gene, CDR3 protein.

V gene: TRBV7-6
J gene: TRBJ2-7
CDR3 protein: CASSPQSLAGGPEQYF

V gene: TRBV6-5
J gene: TRBJ2-1
CDR3 protein: CASSYSNIEQFF

V gene: TRBV7-2
J gene: TRBJ2-2
CDR3 protein: CASSLQGPTGELFF

V gene: TRBV7-9
J gene: TRBJ1-1
CDR3 protein: CASSSTFTATEAFF

V gene: TRBV6-2/TRBV6-3
J gene: TRBJ1-2
CDR3 protein: CASSLDRGYGGYTF

V gene: TRBV7-3
J gene: TRBJ2-3
CDR3 protein: CASSLQGGTDTQYF

V gene: TRBV5-1
J gene: TRBJ2-1
CDR3 protein: CASSSPGYNEQFF

V gene: TRBV6-5
J gene: TRBJ1-4
CDR3 protein: CASSLTGATNEKLFF

V gene: TRBV19
J gene: TRBJ1-2
CDR3 protein: CASSILPQQGNYGYTF

V gene: TRBV30
J gene: TRBJ1-2
CDR3 protein: CAWSTGGWLGGYTF

V gene: TRBV5-1
J gene: TRBJ1-1
CDR3 protein: CASSLRDRRMNTEAFF

V gene: TRBV19
J gene: TRBJ2-2
CDR3 protein: CASSNREETGELFF

V gene: TRBV28
J gene: TRBJ1-5
CDR3 protein: CASSLARTGSNQPQHF

V gene: TRBV21-1
J gene: TRBJ1-5
CDR3 protein: CASSLKGNGDQPQHF

V gene: TRBV29-1
J gene: TRBJ1-2
CDR3 protein: CSVRTGEDYGYTF

V gene: TRBV2
J gene: TRBJ2-2
CDR3 protein: CASRVRGRGGELFF

V gene: TRBV5-1
J gene: TRBJ1-1
CDR3 protein: CASGPGHQNTEAFF

V gene: TRBV5-1
J gene: TRBJ1-5
CDR3 protein: CASSLGQGRNQPQHF

V gene: TRBV4-2
J gene: TRBJ2-7
CDR3 protein: CASSQDRGQPYEQYF

V gene: TRBV7-3
J gene: TRBJ1-6
CDR3 protein: CASSTHRGLDSPLHF

V gene: TRBV5-1
J gene: TRBJ1-5
CDR3 protein: CASSPGGSGNQPQHF

V gene: TRBV7-3
J gene: TRBJ2-5
CDR3 protein: CASSRTSGETQYF

V gene: TRBV5-4
J gene: TRBJ2-7
CDR3 protein: CASSRGVVYEQYF

V gene: TRBV6-6
J gene: TRBJ1-6
CDR3 protein: CASSWDRNYNSPLHF

V gene: TRBV27
J gene: TRBJ2-7
CDR3 protein: CASSLVGTSGYEQYF

V gene: TRBV7-2
J gene: TRBJ1-2
CDR3 protein: CASSYPTEMRGYTF

V gene: TRBV5-1
J gene: TRBJ2-5
CDR3 protein: CASRVGTSGGETQYF

V gene: TRBV3-1/TRBV3-2
J gene: TRBJ2-7
CDR3 protein: CASSLQGSYEQYF

V gene: TRBV5-5
J gene: TRBJ1-2
CDR3 protein: CASSPGTGHYGYTF

V gene: TRBV6-5
J gene: TRBJ2-1
CDR3 protein: CASSLSLGFNNEQFF

V gene: TRBV19
J gene: TRBJ2-2
CDR3 protein: CASRQGGTGELFF

V gene: TRBV6-6
J gene: TRBJ2-1
CDR3 protein: CASSLPLPGFEQFF

V gene: TRBV18
J gene: TRBJ1-5
CDR3 protein: CASSPPIRDRVGSNQPQHF

V gene: TRBV18
J gene: TRBJ2-5
CDR3 protein: CASSPRGEGQETQYF

V gene: TRBV19
J gene: TRBJ1-3
CDR3 protein: CASSMAGVSGNTIYF

V gene: TRBV30
J gene: TRBJ1-1
CDR3 protein: CAWSSIRGTEAFF

V gene: TRBV28
J gene: TRBJ2-7
CDR3 protein: CASSLNPSYEQYF

V gene: TRBV19
J gene: TRBJ1-4
CDR3 protein: CATSDAGTTNEKLFF

V gene: TRBV9
J gene: TRBJ1-2
CDR3 protein: CASSVSLPASWGHRNYGYTF

V gene: TRBV28
J gene: TRBJ1-2
CDR3 protein: CASSFNNYGYTF

V gene: TRBV6-5
J gene: TRBJ2-7
CDR3 protein: CASSSRTGLLLYEQYF

V gene: TRBV19
J gene: TRBJ1-4
CDR3 protein: CASSRGVEKLFF

V gene: TRBV2
J gene: TRBJ1-2
CDR3 protein: CASSSQGDYGYTF

V gene: TRBV11-1
J gene: TRBJ2-2
CDR3 protein: CASSGRDRFTGELFF

V gene: TRBV4-1
J gene: TRBJ2-7
CDR3 protein: CASSLFLIGWPGGSSSYEQYF

V gene: TRBV5-1
J gene: TRBJ2-5
CDR3 protein: CASSLNRGGTETQYF

V gene: TRBV18
J gene: TRBJ2-2
CDR3 protein: CASSPWLLRNTGELFF

V gene: TRBV19
J gene: TRBJ1-1
CDR3 protein: CASSSPLGTEAFF

V gene: TRBV27
J gene: TRBJ1-2
CDR3 protein: CASSRTGNYGYTF

V gene: TRBV2
J gene: TRBJ2-1
CDR3 protein: CASSEWGDSYNEQFF

V gene: TRBV6-5
J gene: TRBJ2-5
CDR3 protein: CASRKRGVETQYF

V gene: TRBV4-1
J gene: TRBJ1-4
CDR3 protein: CASSQVGGPQNEKLFF

V gene: TRBV30
J gene: TRBJ2-7
CDR3 protein: CAWSGGQSYEQYF